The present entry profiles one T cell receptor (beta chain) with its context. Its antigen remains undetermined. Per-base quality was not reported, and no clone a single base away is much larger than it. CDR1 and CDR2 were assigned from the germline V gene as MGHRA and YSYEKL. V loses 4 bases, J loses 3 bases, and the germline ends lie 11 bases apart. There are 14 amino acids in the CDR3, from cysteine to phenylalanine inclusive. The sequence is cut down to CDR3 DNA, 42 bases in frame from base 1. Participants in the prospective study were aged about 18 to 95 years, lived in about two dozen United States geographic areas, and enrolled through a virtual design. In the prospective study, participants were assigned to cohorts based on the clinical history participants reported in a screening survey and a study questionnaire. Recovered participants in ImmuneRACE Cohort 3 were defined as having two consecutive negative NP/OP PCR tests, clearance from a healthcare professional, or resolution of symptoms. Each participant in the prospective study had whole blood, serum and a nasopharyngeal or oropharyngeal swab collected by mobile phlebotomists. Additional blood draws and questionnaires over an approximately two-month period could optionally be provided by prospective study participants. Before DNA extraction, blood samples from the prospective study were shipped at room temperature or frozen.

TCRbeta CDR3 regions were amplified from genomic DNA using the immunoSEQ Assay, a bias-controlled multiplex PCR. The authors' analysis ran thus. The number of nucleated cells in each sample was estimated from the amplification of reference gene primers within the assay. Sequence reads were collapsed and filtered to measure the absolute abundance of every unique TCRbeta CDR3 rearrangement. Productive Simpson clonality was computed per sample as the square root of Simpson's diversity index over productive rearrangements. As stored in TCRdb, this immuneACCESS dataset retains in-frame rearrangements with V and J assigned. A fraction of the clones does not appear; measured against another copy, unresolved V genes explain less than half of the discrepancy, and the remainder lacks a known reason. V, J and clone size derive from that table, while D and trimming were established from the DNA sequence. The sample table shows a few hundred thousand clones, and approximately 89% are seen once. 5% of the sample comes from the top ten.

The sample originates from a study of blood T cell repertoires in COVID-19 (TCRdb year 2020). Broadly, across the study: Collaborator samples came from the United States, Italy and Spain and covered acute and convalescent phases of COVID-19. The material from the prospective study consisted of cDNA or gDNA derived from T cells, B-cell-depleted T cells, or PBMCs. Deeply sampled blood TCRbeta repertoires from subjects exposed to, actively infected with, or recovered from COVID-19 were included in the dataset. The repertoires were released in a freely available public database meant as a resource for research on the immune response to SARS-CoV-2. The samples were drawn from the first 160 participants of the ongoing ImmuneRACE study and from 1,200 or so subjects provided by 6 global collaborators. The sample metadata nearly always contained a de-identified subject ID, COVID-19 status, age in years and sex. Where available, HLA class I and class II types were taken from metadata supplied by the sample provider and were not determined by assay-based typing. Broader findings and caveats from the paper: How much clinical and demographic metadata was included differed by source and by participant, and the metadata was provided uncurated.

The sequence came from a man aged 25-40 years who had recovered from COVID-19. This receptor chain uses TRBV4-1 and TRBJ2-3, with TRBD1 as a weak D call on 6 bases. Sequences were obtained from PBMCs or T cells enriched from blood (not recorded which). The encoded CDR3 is CASSLSGQTDTQYF. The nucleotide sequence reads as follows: TGCGCCAGCAGCCTCTCGGGACAAACAGATACGCAGTATTTT.